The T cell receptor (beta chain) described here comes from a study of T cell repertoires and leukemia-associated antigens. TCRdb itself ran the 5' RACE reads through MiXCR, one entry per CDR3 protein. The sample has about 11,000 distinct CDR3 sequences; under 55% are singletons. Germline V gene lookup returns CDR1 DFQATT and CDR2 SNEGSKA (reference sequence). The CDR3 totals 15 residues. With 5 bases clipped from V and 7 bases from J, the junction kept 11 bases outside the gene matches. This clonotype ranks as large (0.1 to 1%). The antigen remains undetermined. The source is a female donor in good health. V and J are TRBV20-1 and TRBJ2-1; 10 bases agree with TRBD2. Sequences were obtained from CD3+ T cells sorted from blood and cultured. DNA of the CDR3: TGCAGTGCTGAATCCCTAGCGGGAGAATTAAATGAGCAGTTCTTC. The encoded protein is CSAESLAGELNEQFF.